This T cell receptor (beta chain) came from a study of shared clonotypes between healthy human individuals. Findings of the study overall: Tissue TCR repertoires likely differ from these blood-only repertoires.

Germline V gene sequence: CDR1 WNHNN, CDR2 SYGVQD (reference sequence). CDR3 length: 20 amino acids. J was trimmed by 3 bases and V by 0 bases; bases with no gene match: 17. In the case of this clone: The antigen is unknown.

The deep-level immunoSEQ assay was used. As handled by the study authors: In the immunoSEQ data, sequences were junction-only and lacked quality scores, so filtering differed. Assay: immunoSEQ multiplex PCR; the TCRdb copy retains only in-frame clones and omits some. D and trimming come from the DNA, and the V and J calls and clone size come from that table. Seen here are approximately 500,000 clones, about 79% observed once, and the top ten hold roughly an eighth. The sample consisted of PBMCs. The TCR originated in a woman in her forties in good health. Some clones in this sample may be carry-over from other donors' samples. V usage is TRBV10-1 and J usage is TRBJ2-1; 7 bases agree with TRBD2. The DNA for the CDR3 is TGCGCCAGCAGTGAGTCGCGGGGAGGGCATCGAGCGCCGGGCTACAATGAGCAGTTCTTC. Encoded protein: CASSESRGGHRAPGYNEQFF.